One sample yielded the 29 T cell receptor beta chains listed below, sequenced in a study of Tregs in tolerant kidney transplant recipients. Only in-frame clones appear in the TCRdb table, and some are missing; sequencing was by immunoSEQ multiplex PCR. Its clone listing holds approximately 30,000 clones. Sample: CD8+ T cells from blood, taken before the transplant. Receptor source: a human donor who received a combined kidney and bone marrow transplant.

Turning to this clone: Read data end 3 residues before the CDR3 end; the end is taken from the germline J gene. V is TRBV5-5 and J is TRBJ1-5, with D perhaps TRBD1 (6 bases). The CDR3 loop spans 14 amino acids. V lost 0 bases to trimming and J lost 2 bases, with 6 bases between them. Germline CDR1 SGHKS, CDR2 YYEKEE (reference sequence). This CDR3 is CASSLDRGNQPQHF. The sequenced part of the CDR3 DNA is TGTGCCAGCAGCTTGGACAGGGGCAATCAGCCC. The complete variable domain, with remaining parts taken from reference TRBV5-5 and TRBJ1-5, reads DAGVTQSPTHLIKTRGQQVTLRCSPISGHKSVSWYQQVLGQGPQFIFQYYEKEERGRGNFPDRFSARQFPNYSSELNVNALLLGDSALYLCASSLDRGNQPQHFGDGTRLSIL.

With regard to this clone: The read gets to within 3 residues of the CDR3 end, and the germline J gene fills in the rest. This chain links TRBV2 with TRBJ1-1; D uncertain. The CDR3 spans 13 residues. CDR1 and CDR2 (germline): SNHLY, FYNNEI. CDR3 region: CASSEVGSSEAFF. The sequenced CDR3 bases are TGTGCCAGCAGTGAAGTTGGCAGTTCGGAA. The full variable domain, with the rest looked up from reference TRBV2 and TRBJ1-1, is EPEVTQTPSHQVTQMGQEVILRCVPISNHLYFYWYRQILGQKVEFLVSFYNNEISEKSEIFDDQFSVERPDGSNFTLKIRSTKLEDSAMYFCASSEVGSSEAFFGQGTRLTVV.

For this clone: The observed sequence ends 3 residues before the CDR3 terminus, with the missing tail filled in from the germline J gene. V and J are TRBV10-2 and TRBJ2-7; 9 positions agree with TRBD1. V dropped 5 bases and J dropped 4; count of bases not matched to a gene: 9. The CDR3 runs to 15 residues. Looked up from germline, CDR1 is WSHSY and CDR2 is SAAADI. CDR3 protein: CASSNPTGGMYEQYF. The sequenced part of the CDR3 DNA is TGCGCCAGCAGTAACCCGACAGGGGGAATGTACGAG.

Points on this clone: The read finishes 3 residues shy of the CDR3 end, and the germline J gene is used to complete it. This rearrangement joins TRBV4-2 to TRBJ2-6; 9 nucleotides agree with TRBD1. The CDR3 runs 19 residues. With V trimmed by 3 bases and J by 0 bases, 9 bases remained unmatched. From germline, CDR1 is LGHNA and CDR2 YNFKEQ. CDR3 protein: CASSQRTGETISGANVLTF. The part of the CDR3 DNA that was read is TGTGCCAGCAGCCAGCGGACAGGGGAAACCATCTCTGGGGCCAACGTC.

Comment on this clone: The DNA ends 3 residues before the CDR3 does, and the rest of the CDR3 is filled in from the germline J gene. This chain joins TRBV6-1 and TRBJ1-1; the D gene is possibly TRBD1 (6 bases). Germline V lookup: CDR1 MNHNS, CDR2 SASEGT. Trimming took off 4 bases at V and 7 bases at J, with 13 bases between the two ends. The CDR3 runs 13 residues. CDR3 DNA (partial): TGTGCCAGCAGTGGGACAGCCTTTTTTGAA. Protein sequence: CASSGTAFFE. The full-length CDR3 reads as CASSGTAFFEAFF.

Points on this clone: The CDR3 end is not reached by the read, which stops 3 residues before it; the germline J gene fills it in. The chain recombines TRBV5-6 with TRBJ1-1; 9 bases line up with TRBD1. Germline V lookup: CDR1 SGHDT, CDR2 YYEEEE. The length of the CDR3 is 13 residues. Germline trimming cut 4 bases from V and 6 bases from J; bases unmatched to any gene: 4. The CDR3 sequence: CASSINRGPEAFF. CDR3 DNA (partial): TGTGCCAGCAGCATTAACAGGGGGCCTGAA.

Details on this clone: The DNA ends 3 residues before the CDR3 does, and the rest of the CDR3 is filled in from the germline J gene. The genes are TRBV7-9 and TRBJ1-2, with TRBD1 matching over 9 bases. The V and J ends lost 2 bases and 6 bases, in that order; junction bases with no gene match: 4. Germline V gives CDR1 SEHNR, CDR2 FQNEAQ (reference sequence). The CDR3 runs 14 residues. CDR3 DNA, as far as it was read: TGTGCCAGCAGCTTACGGGACAGGGTTGATGGC. It translates to CASSLRDRVDG. Given in full, the CDR3 is CASSLRDRVDGYTF.

Of note for this clone: The CDR3 is cut off 3 residues early in the read; its end comes from the germline J gene. The gene calls are TRBV7-9 and TRBJ2-7; possibly TRBD2 for D (5 bases). Deletions cut 5 bases from V and 2 bases from J, with 13 bases between. Germline V gives CDR1 SEHNR, CDR2 FQNEAQ (reference sequence). The CDR3 contains 14 residues. CDR3 DNA, as far as it was read: TGTGCCAGCAGCCCCATTGAGAGGGCCTACGAG. It specifies CASSPIERAYE. The entire CDR3 sequence reads CASSPIERAYEQYF.

The DNA read from the CDR3 is TGTGCCAGCAGGGGACACTCTTCTAGTCCTGGC. Protein sequence: CASRGHSSSPG. The full CDR3 sequence reads CASRGHSSSPGYTF. The chain combines TRBV5-6 with TRBJ1-2; D might be TRBD1 (6 bases). The read comes to an end 3 residues before the CDR3 does, leaving the germline J gene to fill in the end. CDR3 length: 14 amino acids. V lost 5 bases and J 7 bases, leaving 18 bases between the germline ends. Germline V gene data show CDR1 as SGHDT and CDR2 as YYEEEE.

As regards this clone: The CDR3 is cut off 3 residues early in the read; its end comes from the germline J gene. This sequence joins TRBV7-9 and TRBJ1-2; D is unresolved. This CDR3 contains 13 residues. The V gene lost 3 bases and the J gene lost 6 bases, with 11 bases spanning the gap. The germline V gene encodes CDR1 SEHNR and CDR2 FQNEAQ (reference sequence). The covered CDR3 bases are TGTGCCAGCAGCTTTAAAGAGGGCGATGGC. Translated: CASSFKEGDG. The whole CDR3 sequence reads CASSFKEGDGYTF.

About this clone: The read ends 3 residues early relative to the CDR3; the germline J gene fills the gap. The rearrangement uses TRBV20-1 and TRBJ1-5; 12 bases are shared with TRBD1. CDR3 size: 16 residues. Germline CDR1 is DFQATT and CDR2 is SNEGSKA (reference sequence). After removal of 6 bases from V and 5 bases from J, the junction contained 11 bases not matched to a gene. The CDR3 is CSATPDGTGGHQPQHF. The part of the CDR3 DNA that was read is TGCAGTGCGACCCCCGACGGGACAGGGGGCCATCAGCCC.

In regard to this clone: The read finishes 3 residues shy of the CDR3 end, and the germline J gene is used to complete it. This chain connects TRBV19 to TRBJ2-1; D gene uncertain. The CDR3 spans 12 residues. Between the trimmed V and J ends, which lost 7 bases and 5 bases, there was a span of 9 bases. Germline CDR1 reads LNHDA; CDR2 reads SQIVND (reference sequence). The CDR3 here is CASKALNNEQFF. CDR3 DNA (partial): TGTGCCAGTAAAGCCCTCAACAATGAG.

On this clone itself: The missing CDR3 end, 3 residues past where the read stops, is filled in from the germline J gene. V is TRBV19 and J is TRBJ2-1, with a tentative D call TRBD2 (5 bases). The V end lost 5 bases, the J end lost 4 bases, and 12 bases lay between the germline ends. The germline V gene encodes CDR1 LNHDA and CDR2 SQIVND (reference sequence). The CDR3 loop spans 14 amino acids. The CDR3 reads CASSHGGLYNEQFF. CDR3 DNA (partial): TGTGCCAGTAGTCATGGCGGGCTTTACAATGAG.

A note on this clone: From the germline J gene comes the end of the CDR3, since the read stops 3 residues before it. This rearrangement joins TRBV7-8 to TRBJ2-5; 10 bases map to TRBD2. Germline V CDR1 and CDR2: SGHVS, FQNEAQ. This CDR3 is 16 amino acids long. J lost 4 bases, V lost 4 bases, and 9 bases had no gene match. CDR3 DNA, as far as it was read: TGTGCCAGCAGCTCTCCGGTAGCGGGAGGACTAGAGACC. It is translated as CASSSPVAGGLET. Given in full, the CDR3 is CASSSPVAGGLETQYF.

In regard to this clone: The read terminates 3 residues ahead of where the CDR3 ends, so the germline J gene completes it. The V gene is TRBV5-6, the J gene TRBJ2-1, with a weak D call TRBD2 (5 bases). The CDR3 is made up of 12 amino acids. V shed 4 bases and J shed 8 bases, with 10 bases lying between them. Germline V gene sequence: CDR1 SGHDT, CDR2 YYEEEE. Partial CDR3 DNA: TGTGCCAGCAGCCCGCCCGGGGATGAG. The encoded protein is CASSPPGDE. The entire CDR3 is CASSPPGDEQFF.

The CDR3 spells CAISRTGSGTEAFF. CDR3 bases read: TGTGCCATCAGCCGGACAGGGTCGGGGACTGAA. The chain employs TRBV10-3 and TRBJ1-1, with TRBD1 identical over 8 bases. Coverage ceases 3 residues before the CDR3 finishes, and the germline J gene fills in the end. The CDR3 contains 14 residues. The germline V gene encodes CDR1 ENHRY and CDR2 SYGVKD. Losses at the gene ends were 6 bases for V and 5 bases for J; bases not matched to a gene: 8.

Turning to this clone: The sequence runs out 3 residues before the end of the CDR3; the remainder is reconstructed from the germline J gene. The chain is built from TRBV4-1 and TRBJ2-7; 12 bases match TRBD2. After removal of 4 bases from V and 2 bases from J, the junction contained 9 bases not matched to a gene. The CDR3 covers 17 residues. The germline V gene has CDR1 MGHRA and CDR2 YSYEKL. The covered CDR3 bases are TGCGCCAGCAGCCCTCTCGGACTAGCGGGACTAACCTACGAG. The encoded protein is CASSPLGLAGLTYE. In full, the CDR3 reads CASSPLGLAGLTYEQYF.

For this clone: The CDR3 is cut off 3 residues early in the read; its end comes from the germline J gene. The V and J genes are TRBV20-1 and TRBJ2-7, with D maybe TRBD1 (5 bases). The V gene lost 6 bases and the J gene lost 1 base, with 13 bases spanning the gap. CDR1 and CDR2 from the germline V gene are DFQATT and SNEGSKA (reference sequence). The CDR3 sequence is 13 residues long. The sequenced part of the CDR3 DNA is TGCAGTGCCGAGGACACCGTGTCCTACGAG. Residues: CSAEDTVSYE. The full CDR3 protein reads CSAEDTVSYEQYF.

Notes on this clone: The read stops 3 residues short of the end of the CDR3; the missing end is completed from the germline J gene. The chain is built from TRBV5-1 and TRBJ2-1; 8 bases align to TRBD2. J lost 0 bases, V lost 4 bases, and 0 bases had no gene match. The germline V gene has CDR1 SGHRS and CDR2 YFSETQ. The CDR3 is made up of 14 amino acids. CDR3 DNA, as far as it was read: TGCGCCAGCAGCGCGGGAGGCTCCTACAATGAG. This gives the protein CASSAGGSYNE. The CDR3 reads in full as CASSAGGSYNEQFF.

A remark on this clone: The CDR3 end lies 3 residues beyond the end of the read and is filled in from the germline J gene. Different DNA sequences within this sample yield the same CDR3. The chain has TRBV13 and TRBJ2-5; 10 bases are shared with TRBD2. The CDR3 covers 20 residues. V was clipped by 5 bases and J by 2 bases; unmatched bases: 20. Germline CDR1 and CDR2: PRHDT and FYEKMQ (reference sequence). The sequenced part of the CDR3 DNA is TGTGCCAGCAGCCCCCCCGCCGTGGCTAGCGGGAGCATATATCAAGAGACC. Translated: CASSPPAVASGSIYQET. The full CDR3 protein is CASSPPAVASGSIYQETQYF.

Notes on this clone: Read sequence stops 3 residues before the CDR3 end, and the germline J gene provides the missing end. The V gene is TRBV10-3, the J gene TRBJ2-1, with 7 nucleotides matching TRBD2. This CDR3 has 15 amino acids. The germline CDR1 and CDR2 sequences are ENHRY and SYGVKD. The V gene end was trimmed by 4 bases and the J gene end by 8 bases; junction bases not matched to a gene: 11. The covered CDR3 bases are TGTGCCATCAGTGTGCGGCGGGAGAACAACTATGAG. This encodes CAISVRRENNYE. The complete CDR3 reads CAISVRRENNYEQFF.

Comments on this clone: The read gets to within 3 residues of the CDR3 end, and the germline J gene fills in the rest. This chain connects TRBV20-1 to TRBJ1-5; possible D gene TRBD1, 6 bases. V was cut by 1 base and J by 0 bases, with 16 bases left in between. Germline V gene lookup returns CDR1 DFQATT and CDR2 SNEGSKA (reference sequence). The CDR3 runs to 17 residues. The DNA read from the CDR3 is TGCAGTGCTAGAGTGAAAGGCGCAGGGGATAGCAATCAGCCC. Its translation: CSARVKGAGDSNQP. The whole CDR3 reads CSARVKGAGDSNQPQHF.

Comments on this clone: The CDR3 extends 3 residues past the end of the read, so its final part is completed from the germline J gene. The chain joins TRBV10-2 to TRBJ1-5; a possible D gene is TRBD1 (5 bases). The CDR3 covers 13 residues. Between the trimmed V and J ends, which lost 7 bases and 2 bases, there was a span of 9 bases. CDR1 WSHSY and CDR2 SAAADI come from the germline V gene. CDR3: CASNWGGNQPQHF. Partial CDR3 DNA: TGCGCCAGCAATTGGGGCGGCAATCAGCCC.

Concerning this clone itself: From the germline J gene comes the end of the CDR3, since the read stops 3 residues before it. The chain combines TRBV20-1 with TRBJ2-1, with D possibly TRBD2 on 6 matching bases. V lost 5 bases and J 0 bases, leaving 14 bases between the germline ends. The CDR3 is 15 residues long. The germline gives CDR1 DFQATT, CDR2 SNEGSKA (reference sequence). CDR3 DNA, as far as it was read: TGCAGTGCTTCTGGGCGGGGTTTCTCCTACAATGAG. Its protein is CSASGRGFSYNE. The entire CDR3 protein is CSASGRGFSYNEQFF.

Comments on this clone: The missing CDR3 end, 3 residues past where the read stops, is filled in from the germline J gene. This chain uses TRBV6-1 with TRBJ2-1; a possible D gene is TRBD1 (6 bases). The CDR3 consists of 14 residues. V gave up 3 bases and J gave up 9 bases, with 15 bases separating them. Looked up from germline, CDR1 is MNHNS and CDR2 is SASEGT. Partial CDR3 DNA: TGTGCCAGCAGTGAGTTTCAGGGGATGATTGAG. Encoded protein: CASSEFQGMIE. In full, the CDR3 reads CASSEFQGMIEQFF.

A remark on this clone: The CDR3 end lies 3 residues beyond the end of the read and is filled in from the germline J gene. The chain recombines TRBV7-9 with TRBJ1-1; 7 bases agree with TRBD1. V trimming: 5 bases; J trimming: 0 bases; junction bases outside the gene matches: 6. CDR3 length: 15 amino acids. CDR1 is SEHNR and CDR2 is FQNEAQ in the germline V gene (reference sequence). The CDR3 bases that were read are TGTGCCAGCAGCGTCGGGACAGCTATGAACACTGAA. Protein product: CASSVGTAMNTE. From start to end, the CDR3 is CASSVGTAMNTEAFF.

Concerning this clone itself: The observed sequence ends 3 residues before the CDR3 terminus, with the missing tail filled in from the germline J gene. This chain links TRBV19 with TRBJ2-1; D remains unclear. Germline CDR1 reads LNHDA; CDR2 reads SQIVND (reference sequence). This CDR3 is 14 amino acids long. The V end was cut by 1 base, the J end by 4 bases, with 8 bases between. The CDR3 DNA, read in part, is TGTGCCAGTAGTATAGGTTCCCCGTACAATGAG. This sequence encodes CASSIGSPYNE. The CDR3 in full is CASSIGSPYNEQFF.

As concerns this clone: The missing CDR3 end, 3 residues past where the read stops, is filled in from the germline J gene. This sequence joins TRBV7-3 and TRBJ2-1; the match to TRBD2 covers 7 bases. Germline CDR1 and CDR2: SGHTA and FQGTGA. The CDR3 is 15 residues long. V trimming: 5 bases; J trimming: 5 bases; junction bases outside the gene matches: 9. CDR3 sequence: CASSIGLGDNNEQFF. The covered CDR3 bases are TGTGCCAGCAGCATCGGACTAGGCGACAACAATGAG. Using reference TRBV7-3 and TRBJ2-1 for the parts outside the CDR3, the full variable domain is GAGVSQTPSNKVTEKGKYVELRCDPISGHTALYWYRQSLGQGPEFLIYFQGTGAADDSGLPNDRFFAVRPEGSVSTLKIQRTERGDSAVYLCASSIGLGDNNEQFFGPGTRLTVL.

Of note for this clone: The read finishes 3 residues shy of the CDR3 end, and the germline J gene is used to complete it. The J gene is TRBJ2-5, the V gene TRBV7-9, with D unclear. Germline V gene data show CDR1 as SEHNR and CDR2 as FQNEAQ (reference sequence). Between the trimmed V and J ends, which lost 4 bases and 0 bases, there was a span of 9 bases. The length of the CDR3 is 14 residues. The CDR3 reads CASSSFRDQETQYF. The sequenced CDR3 bases are TGTGCCAGCAGCTCTTTCCGGGACCAAGAGACC.